This record concerns one T cell receptor (beta chain) sequence. This sample was taken from a study of long-term antiretroviral therapy in people with HIV. This CDR3 comprises 13 residues. Trimming left V 0 bases short and J 3 bases short, with 4 bases between. Germline values: CDR1 KGHSH, CDR2 LQKENI. Survey level was the resolution at which the v3.0 immunoSEQ assay ran. The table came from immunoSEQ multiplex PCR; TCRdb's copy has only in-frame clones and leaves some out. The data hold fewer than 25,000 clones, with about 91% observed a single time. Sequenced material: unsorted PBMCs, taken 1.8 years before starting antiretroviral therapy. V usage is TRBV18 and J usage is TRBJ2-3; no firm D call. The receptor comes from a man aged 45-65 years with HIV. The CDR3 spells CASSPPVTDTQYF. CDR3 bases: TGTGCCAGCTCACCACCGGTTACAGATACGCAGTATTTT. The full variable domain, in which reference TRBV18 and TRBJ2-3 provide the parts outside the CDR3, is NAGVMQNPRHLVRRRGQEARLRCSPMKGHSHVYWYRQLPEEGLKFMVYLQKENIIDESGMPKERFSAEFPKEGPSILRIQQVVRGDSAAYFCASSPPVTDTQYFGPGTRLTVL.